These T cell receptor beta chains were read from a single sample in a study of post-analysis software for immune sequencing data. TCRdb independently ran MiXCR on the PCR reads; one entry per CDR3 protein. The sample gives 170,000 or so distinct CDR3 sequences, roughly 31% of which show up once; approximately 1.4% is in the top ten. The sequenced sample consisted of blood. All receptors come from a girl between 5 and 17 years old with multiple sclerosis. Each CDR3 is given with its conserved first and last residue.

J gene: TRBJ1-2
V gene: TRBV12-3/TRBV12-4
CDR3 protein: CASLPSRDRVGGYTF

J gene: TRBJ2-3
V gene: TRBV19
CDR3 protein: CASNTPRKRTDTQYF

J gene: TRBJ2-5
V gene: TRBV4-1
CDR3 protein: CASSQMGLAGGEYQETQYF

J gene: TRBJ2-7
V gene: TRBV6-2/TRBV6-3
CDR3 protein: CVSSYERRASGSLSYEQYF

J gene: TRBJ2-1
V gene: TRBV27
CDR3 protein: CASSFLGKGLKNSQFF

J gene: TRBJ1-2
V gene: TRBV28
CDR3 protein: CASRTGLQYGYTF

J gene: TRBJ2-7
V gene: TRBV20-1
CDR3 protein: CSARDGSDRVLGEQYF

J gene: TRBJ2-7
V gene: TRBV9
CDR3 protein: CASSATQLGTYEQYF

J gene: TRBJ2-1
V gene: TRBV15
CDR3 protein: CATSSRAGPYNEQFF

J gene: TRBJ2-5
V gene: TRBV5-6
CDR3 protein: CASSLGTSETQYF

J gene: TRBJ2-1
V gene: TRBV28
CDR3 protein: CATYDGGGYNEQFF

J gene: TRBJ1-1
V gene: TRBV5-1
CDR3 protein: CASSSGDTGEAFF

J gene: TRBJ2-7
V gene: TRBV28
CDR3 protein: CASRVGAAYEQYF

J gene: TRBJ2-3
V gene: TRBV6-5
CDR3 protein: CASTQWAGTGSDTQYF

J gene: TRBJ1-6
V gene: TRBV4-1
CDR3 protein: CASSGGNNSPLHF

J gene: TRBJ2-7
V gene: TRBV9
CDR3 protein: CASSNRDPRALSYNEQYF

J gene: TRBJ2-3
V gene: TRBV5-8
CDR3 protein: CASSLKLLGGRTGADTQYF